Shown below are 23 T cell receptor beta chains from a single sample sequenced in a study of blood T cell repertoires in COVID-19 (dated by TCRdb to the early 2020s). Library preparation employed the immunoSEQ multiplex PCR assay. TCRdb retrieved this table from immuneACCESS and kept in-frame rearrangements only. Not all clones are present; in checked studies, unresolved V genes account for under half, and no reason is known for the remainder. This sample has about 37,000 clones in its table, and 75% to 85% of those were observed once. The leading ten clones occupy roughly 14% of the sample. The sequenced sample was peripheral blood. The source of these receptors is a woman aged 70-85 years with acute or convalescent COVID-19.

The chain has TRBV24-1 and TRBJ2-5; D might be TRBD1 (5 bases). The germline V and J ends were trimmed by 5 bases and 2 bases, with 14 bases remaining between them. From germline, CDR1 is KGHDR and CDR2 SFDVKD. The CDR3 loop spans 15 amino acids. CDR3 coding DNA: TGTGCCACCAGTGGACCACCTGACAGACAAGAGACCCAGTACTTC. Translated, it gives CATSGPPDRQETQYF.

The chain joins TRBV19 to TRBJ2-7, with TRBD1 matching 7 bases. There are 14 residues in the CDR3. The J segment lost 2 bases and the V segment lost 5 bases, leaving 6 bases of the junction unmatched. Germline-derived CDR1 and CDR2 are LNHDA and SQIVND (reference sequence). CDR3 coding DNA: TGTGCCAGTAGTCCTTGGACAGGTGCCTACGAGCAGTACTTC. Protein product: CASSPWTGAYEQYF.

The rearrangement uses TRBV7-9 and TRBJ2-5; 8 positions agree with TRBD2. There are 13 residues in the CDR3. The junction had 4 bases not matched to a gene; V was cut back by 5 bases and J by 5 bases. CDR1 is SEHNR and CDR2 is FQNEAQ in the germline V gene (reference sequence). CDR3: CASSHPGGETQYF. DNA of the CDR3: TGTGCCAGCAGCCACCCGGGAGGGGAGACCCAGTACTTC.

The gene calls are TRBV14 and TRBJ2-5; TRBD1 might be the D (5 bases). Germline V gene sequence: CDR1 SGHDN, CDR2 FVKESK. The CDR3 covers 18 residues. V was pared by 1 base and J by 1 base, with 19 bases between. CDR3 nucleotides: TGTGCCAGCAGCCAAGTCGTTAGGGGCAGCGACTTCCAAGAGACCCAGTACTTC. Amino acid sequence: CASSQVVRGSDFQETQYF.

In this sample, this clone turned up a few times. CDR3 region: CAWTSCRDREYGYTF. Written as DNA, the CDR3 is TGTGCCTGGACCTCTTGTAGGGACAGGGAATATGGCTACACCTTC. The V and J genes are TRBV30 and TRBJ1-2; 9 bases are a match to TRBD1. The V gene end was trimmed by 4 bases and the J gene end by 5 bases; junction bases not matched to a gene: 11. Germline lookup yields CDR1 GTSNPN and CDR2 SVGIG (reference sequence). This CDR3 is built from 15 residues.

The chain recombines TRBV28 with TRBJ2-7; 7 nucleotides agree with TRBD2. The CDR3 is 16 amino acids. V trimming: 5 bases; J trimming: 2 bases; junction bases outside the gene matches: 12. CDR1 MDHEN and CDR2 SYDVKM come from the germline V gene. CDR3 sequence: CASSSPISGPTYEQYF. For the CDR3, the DNA is TGTGCCAGCAGTAGTCCAATTAGCGGGCCTACCTACGAGCAGTACTTC.

The V gene is TRBV30, the J gene TRBJ2-1; 7 positions match TRBD2. CDR1 and CDR2 (germline): GTSNPN, SVGIG (reference sequence). CDR3 length equals 17 residues. Trimming removed 0 bases from V and 3 bases from J; junction bases left unmatched: 11. The CDR3 nucleotides are TGTGCCTGGAGTGTCTCCCTCGCGGGGGAGGGCTACAATGAGCAGTTCTTC. Translation gives CAWSVSLAGEGYNEQFF.

The CDR3, as DNA: TGTGCCAGCAGCTTAGTCGACAGGGGATCAGATACGCAGTATTTT. Residues: CASSLVDRGSDTQYF. The chain joins TRBV7-6 to TRBJ2-3; TRBD1 aligns across 8 bases. Germline CDR1 and CDR2: SGHVS and FNYEAQ. The CDR3 totals 15 residues. Trimming removed 1 base from V and 4 bases from J; junction bases left unmatched: 4.

The chain joins TRBV2 to TRBJ1-6, with 8 bases identical to TRBD1. Looked up from germline, CDR1 is SNHLY and CDR2 is FYNNEI. V shed 3 bases, J shed 9 bases, and the junction held 7 bases outside the gene matches. The CDR3 length is 15 residues. Written as DNA, the CDR3 is TGTGCCAGCAGTGAGAGGGAGCAGGGGGCTTCACCCCTCCACTTT. Residues: CASSEREQGASPLHF.

The chain is built from TRBV6-6 and TRBJ2-7; the match to TRBD2 covers 7 bases. CDR3 length equals 14 residues. J lost 7 bases, V lost 5 bases, and 11 bases had no gene match. CDR1 and CDR2 from the germline V gene are MNHNY and SVGAGI (reference sequence). CDR3 bases: TGTGCCAGCAGTCCGTGGGAGGGAGCGGGGGAGCAGTACTTC. This codes for CASSPWEGAGEQYF.

The chain has TRBV10-1 and TRBJ2-1, with 10 bases lining up with TRBD2. Germline V gene data show CDR1 as WNHNN and CDR2 as SYGVQD (reference sequence). The length of the CDR3 is 12 residues. Germline trimming cut 8 bases from V and 15 bases from J; bases unmatched to any gene: 10. The CDR3 coding sequence is TGCGCCAGCGGGGGACTAGCGTTCATTTGGTTCTTC. Protein product: CASGGLAFIWFF.

This clone was detected only once. The chain couples TRBV19 to TRBJ1-1; weak D call: TRBD1 (5 bases). Trimming cost V 7 bases and J 0 bases, with 12 bases left between them. Germline CDR1 is LNHDA and CDR2 is SQIVND (reference sequence). This CDR3 comprises 14 residues. CDR3 sequence: CASTTQVMNTEAFF. The DNA for the CDR3 is TGTGCCAGTACTACACAGGTCATGAACACTGAAGCTTTCTTT.

The V call is TRBV5-6, the J call TRBJ2-7; D gene uncertain. From germline, CDR1 is SGHDT and CDR2 YYEEEE. With 4 bases removed from V and 5 bases from J, the gap between germline ends came to 13 bases. The CDR3 totals 13 residues. The CDR3 DNA is TGTGCCAGCAGCCGTTGGGCAATGAACGAGCAGTACTTC. Encoded protein: CASSRWAMNEQYF.

This clone came up a few times. The V call is TRBV5-1, the J call TRBJ1-2, with 11 bases identical to TRBD1. The CDR3 runs 16 residues. The ends lost 4 bases at V and 8 bases at J; junction bases unmatched: 13. CDR1 and CDR2 from the germline V gene are SGHRS and YFSETQ. This chain's CDR3 is CASSSTPGQGGGGYTF. The CDR3 coding sequence is TGCGCCAGCAGCAGTACCCCGGGACAGGGGGGAGGCGGCTACACCTTC.

CDR3 DNA sequence: TGTGCCAGCTCACCCCCCGGGGTAGCGGGAGGTGGAAATGAGCAGTTCTTC. Protein sequence: CASSPPGVAGGGNEQFF. This rearrangement joins TRBV18 to TRBJ2-1; 10 nucleotides agree with TRBD2. The CDR3 loop spans 17 amino acids. V dropped 3 bases and J dropped 7; count of bases not matched to a gene: 12. Germline V lookup: CDR1 KGHSH, CDR2 LQKENI.

The chain employs TRBV5-1 and TRBJ2-1; TRBD2 aligns across 15 bases. Germline V gene data show CDR1 as SGHRS and CDR2 as YFSETQ. V lost 0 bases, J lost 6 bases, and 16 bases stayed unmatched. The CDR3 runs 21 residues. The CDR3, as DNA: TGCGCCAGCAGCTTGGGACAGGGGCCGTTCCGGACTAGCGGGAGGGGCAATGAGCAGTTCTTC. This codes for CASSLGQGPFRTSGRGNEQFF.

This clone showed up just a few times. DNA for the CDR3: TGTGCCAGCACCCCCCAGCTGGCGGGAGGATGGGAGCAGTACTTC. This gives the protein CASTPQLAGGWEQYF. The genes are TRBV28 and TRBJ2-7; 8 nucleotides align to TRBD2. Germline CDR1 MDHEN, CDR2 SYDVKM. J gave up 7 bases and V 7 bases, and 15 bases lay outside the gene matches. The CDR3 sequence is 15 residues long. The full variable domain, completed using reference TRBV28 and TRBJ2-7, is DVKVTQSSRYLVKRTGEKVFLECVQDMDHENMFWYRQDPGLGLRLIYFSYDVKMKEKGDIPEGYSVSREKKERFSLILESASTNQTSMYLCASTPQLAGGWEQYFGPGTRLTVT.

The gene calls are TRBV6-6 and TRBJ2-1, with 9 bases aligning to TRBD1. Germline CDR1 reads MNHNY; CDR2 reads SVGAGI (reference sequence). The ends lost 6 bases at V and 9 bases at J; junction bases unmatched: 6. The CDR3 contains 13 residues. The CDR3 protein is CASSQTGGSEQFF. The CDR3 DNA follows: TGTGCCAGCAGCCAAACAGGGGGCAGTGAGCAGTTCTTC.

This clone was observed a handful of times. The rearrangement links TRBV2 to TRBJ2-3; weak D call: TRBD1 (6 bases). The CDR3 runs 15 residues. The germline V gene has CDR1 SNHLY and CDR2 FYNNEI. Trimming cost V 6 bases and J 0 bases, with 13 bases left between them. CDR3 sequence: CASRAQGRSTDTQYF. The CDR3 nucleotides read TGTGCCAGCAGGGCACAGGGACGAAGCACAGATACGCAGTATTTT.

The chain is built from TRBV7-9 and TRBJ2-1; TRBD2 agrees at 9 bases. V lost 5 bases and J lost 7; bases outside the gene matches: 12. This CDR3 has 16 amino acids. Germline V lookup: CDR1 SEHNR, CDR2 FQNEAQ (reference sequence). This chain's CDR3 is CASSPRTSGRINEQFF. The CDR3, as DNA: TGTGCCAGCAGCCCCCGAACTAGCGGGCGTATAAATGAGCAGTTCTTC.

The rearrangement links TRBV7-2 to TRBJ2-3; 8 positions agree with TRBD2. Germline values: CDR1 SGHTA, CDR2 FQGNSA. The trim removed 1 base at V and 6 bases at J, leaving 3 bases unmatched. The CDR3 totals 14 residues. CDR3 nucleotide sequence: TGTGCCAGCAGCTTAGACGGGGGGGCGGATACGCAGTATTTT. It codes for CASSLDGGADTQYF.

The chain carries TRBV7-9 and TRBJ1-6, with TRBD1 matching over 11 bases. The CDR3 is 15 residues long. The V segment lost 5 bases and the J segment 9 bases; nucleotides outside the gene matches: 6. Germline loops: CDR1 SEHNR, CDR2 FQNEAQ (reference sequence). The CDR3 loop reads CASSPRTGGISPLHF. The CDR3 nucleotides are TGTGCCAGCAGCCCCCGGACAGGGGGCATTTCACCCCTCCACTTT.

J is TRBJ1-5 and V is TRBV12-3 or TRBV12-4; TRBD1 agrees at 8 bases. J gave up 11 bases and V 5 bases, and 8 bases lay outside the gene matches. The CDR3 sequence is 13 residues long. CDR3 sequence reads: CASSQDRETSQHF. The CDR3 nucleotides are TGTGCCAGCAGTCAGGACAGGGAGACGTCCCAGCATTTT.